The 5 T cell receptor beta chains below come from one sample, sequenced in a study of blood T cells in healthy people across ages. It was with a sample-barcoded 5' primer and a J-beta primer mix that a second PCR of roughly 7 to 12 cycles was run. Each CDR3 protein gets one entry after TCRdb re-called the 5' RACE reads with MiXCR. The sample lists roughly 2 million distinct CDR3 sequences; around half were seen once. The specimen was blood. These receptors originate from a woman between 35 and 50 years old in good health.

This chain uses TRBV7-9 with TRBJ2-3; possibly TRBD1 or TRBD2 for D (5 bases each). In germline, CDR1 is SEHNR, CDR2 FQNEAQ (reference sequence). The length of the CDR3 is 16 residues. V dropped 4 bases and J dropped 2 bases, with 16 bases sitting between them. CDR3 nucleotide sequence: TGTGCCAGCAGCTACCGGGACCTGGGGGACACAGATACGCAGTATTTT. Its translation is CASSYRDLGDTDTQYF.

J is TRBJ2-5 and V is TRBV20-1; D remains ambiguous. This CDR3 region has 15 residues. From germline, CDR1 is DFQATT and CDR2 SNEGSKA (reference sequence). The ends were cut back, 1 base at V and 4 bases at J, with 16 bases in the middle. CDR3 in DNA: TGCAGTGCTAGAGCAAGCAGGTCCCCTACAGAGACCCAGTACTTC. Protein: CSARASRSPTETQYF.

This clonotype was observed once. The V and J genes are TRBV20-1 and TRBJ2-5; TRBD1 agrees at 7 bases. The V and J ends lost 0 bases and 5 bases, in that order; junction bases with no gene match: 12. The CDR3 totals 16 residues. Germline V gene data show CDR1 as DFQATT and CDR2 as SNEGSKA (reference sequence). The CDR3 nucleotides read TGCAGTGCTAGAGATCCGACAGGGTCTCATGGGGAGACCCAGTACTTC. As protein: CSARDPTGSHGETQYF.

V is TRBV7-9 and J is TRBJ2-7; 8 bases are a match to TRBD1. CDR1 and CDR2 from the germline V gene are SEHNR and FQNEAQ (reference sequence). V lost 4 bases and J lost 3; bases outside the gene matches: 8. This CDR3 spans 15 amino acids. This CDR3 reads CASSSFLTGGYEQYF. The CDR3 DNA follows: TGTGCCAGCAGCTCATTTCTAACAGGGGGCTACGAGCAGTACTTC.

This clonotype was seen just once. The rearrangement joins TRBV5-6 to TRBJ1-5, with D hard to call. The V end lost 1 base, the J end lost 0 bases, and 20 bases lay between the germline ends. Germline V gene data show CDR1 as SGHDT and CDR2 as YYEEEE. The CDR3 covers 19 residues. CDR3 DNA sequence: TGTGCCAGCAGCTTGAGGTCCCGGCGAGGAGGCTATAGCAATCAGCCCCAGCATTTT. It is translated as CASSLRSRRGGYSNQPQHF.